The T cell receptor (beta chain) under discussion was sequenced for a study of cytomegalovirus exposure and HLA in healthy donors. Study observations and caveats: High specificity and sensitivity for cytomegalovirus status were reported for the classifier.

The donors (healthy individuals) were bone marrow donors. As concerns this clone: The antigen is not known.

The CDR3 sequence is 16 residues long. The germline CDR1 and CDR2 sequences are GTSNPN and SVGIG (reference sequence). Trimming removed 4 bases from V and 7 bases from J; junction bases left unmatched: 13. The PCR was carried out with 60 Vbeta primers and 13 Jbeta primers. Sequencing was performed with immunoSEQ multiplex PCR; in TCRdb, only in-frame clones are kept and a portion is missing. Found here are about 160,000 clones, more than 80% of them singletons; the top ten hold about 7.7%. This TCR came from a woman under 40 in good health and CMV-seropositive. V and J are TRBV30 and TRBJ1-6; 7 positions match TRBD1. Sequencing was carried out using PBMCs. The CDR3 here is CAWKLSGTEYNSPLHF. CDR3 in DNA: TGTGCCTGGAAATTATCAGGGACAGAGTACAATTCACCCCTCCACTTT.